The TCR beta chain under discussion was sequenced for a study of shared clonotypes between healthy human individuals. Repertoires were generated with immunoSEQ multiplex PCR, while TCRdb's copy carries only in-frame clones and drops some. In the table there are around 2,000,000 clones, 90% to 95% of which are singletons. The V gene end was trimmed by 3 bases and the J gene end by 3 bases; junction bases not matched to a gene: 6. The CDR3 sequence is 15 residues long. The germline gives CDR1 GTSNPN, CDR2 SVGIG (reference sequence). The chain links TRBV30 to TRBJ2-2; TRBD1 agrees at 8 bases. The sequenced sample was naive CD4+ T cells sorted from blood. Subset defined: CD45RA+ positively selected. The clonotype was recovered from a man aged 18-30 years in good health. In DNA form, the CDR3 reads TGTGCCTGGAGCGCCGGGACAGGACACACCGGGGAGCTGTTTTTT. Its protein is CAWSAGTGHTGELFF.